Sequencing of this T cell receptor beta chain was carried out in a study of low-dose radiotherapy and immunotherapy resistance in tumors. For the study at large: Cohort 2's total reached 13 Gy over 26 weeks, at 1 Gy per fraction every two weeks. It was every two weeks, one day before radiation and immunotherapy, that intravenous cyclophosphamide 200 mg/m2 was given.

CDR3 length: 13 residues. V shed 6 bases, J shed 3 bases, and the junction held 4 bases outside the gene matches. The germline CDR1 and CDR2 sequences are MNHEY and SVGEGT. This clonotype came up many times. Priming of first-strand cDNA relied on TRAV- and TRBV-specific primers (covering alpha and beta chains). Over roughly 18 PCR cycles, TCRs were amplified from a constant-region primer and V-primer adapter. Via MiXCR, TCRdb re-called the reads, giving one row per CDR3 protein. The table lists 55,000 to 80,000 distinct CDR3 sequences, 26% of them singletons. Time point specified: before trial treatment.

The sequenced sample was PBMCs, obtained before treatment. The TCR sequence derives from a male donor with rectosigmoid adenocarcinoma. This sequence joins TRBV6-2 or TRBV6-3 and TRBJ2-7; 8 nucleotides line up with TRBD1. CDR3 DNA sequence: TGTGCCAGCAGCCCCGGGACAGGCTACGAGCAGTACTTC. Translated, it gives CASSPGTGYEQYF.